These T cell receptor beta chains were read from a single sample in a study of shared clonotypes between healthy human individuals. TCRdb's table, derived via immunoSEQ multiplex PCR, lists solely in-frame clones and lacks some. The sample holds around 120,000 clones, about 67% seen once. The sample comprised memory CD8+ T cells sorted from blood. The receptors shown here come from a woman in her twenties or thirties in good health. Both conserved end residues are part of each CDR3. Fields, in order: clone size, V gene, D gene, J gene, CDR3 DNA, CDR3 protein. D genes are given only for firm matches. Where a row states a size, it is once, few, many or the class of an expanded clone; other rows omit it.

many,TRBV2,.,TRBJ2-7,TGTGCCAGCCCTGAGACCGGGACTTCGACCGGCGAGCAGTACTTC,CASPETGTSTGEQYF
.,TRBV2,TRBD2,TRBJ2-7,TGTGCCAGCAGCCCCCCCCCAGCGGGAGATGAGCAGTACTTC,CASSPPPAGDEQYF
.,TRBV9,.,TRBJ2-1,TGTGCCAGCAGCGGTACTAGTTATGAGCAGTTCTTC,CASSGTSYEQFF
.,TRBV28,.,TRBJ2-1,TGTGCCAGCAGCCCCACGATAAGTGTGAGGAATGAGCAGTTCTTC,CASSPTISVRNEQFF
.,TRBV6-5,.,TRBJ2-7,TGTGCCAGCAGTTACACTACGGATCTCAGGCCCTACGAGCAGTACTTC,CASSYTTDLRPYEQYF
.,TRBV2,.,TRBJ2-7,TGTGCCAGCAGGAATGCGGAGCCCTACGAGCAGTACTTC,CASRNAEPYEQYF
few,TRBV2,TRBD2,TRBJ2-3,TGTGCCAGCAGAAGTCTAGCGGGTAGGGCGGATACGCAGTATTTT,CASRSLAGRADTQYF
.,TRBV9,TRBD2,TRBJ2-1,TGTGCCAGCAGCGACCAGTCCGGGACTAGCAGGGATGAGCAGTTCTTC,CASSDQSGTSRDEQFF
.,TRBV12-5,.,TRBJ1-2,TGTGCTAGTGGCCGAGACGGGCTGGGGGGCTACACCTTC,CASGRDGLGGYTF
.,TRBV4-1,.,TRBJ2-5,TGCGCCAGCAGCCTGGGCGTCCAAGAGACCCAGTACTTC,CASSLGVQETQYF
few,TRBV6-6,.,TRBJ2-2,TGTGCCAGCACCAAGACCCCCGAATCAGGGGAGCTGTTTTTT,CASTKTPESGELFF
.,TRBV5-6,.,TRBJ2-7,TGTGCCAGCAGCTTTTGGGGCCGAGAGCAGTACTTC,CASSFWGREQYF
.,TRBV28,TRBD1,TRBJ2-7,TGTGCCAGCAGTTTAAAGTACAGGGGAGCCGGCATCTACGAGCAGTACTTC,CASSLKYRGAGIYEQYF
.,TRBV4-1,.,TRBJ2-7,TGCGCCAGCAGCCAAGAGACTGCCAGGACCTACGAGCAGTACTTC,CASSQETARTYEQYF
.,TRBV28,.,TRBJ1-1,TGTGCCAGCAGTGGCTGGGTCGCCACTGAAGCTTTCTTT,CASSGWVATEAFF
.,TRBV15,.,TRBJ2-6,TGTGCCACCAGCAGAGATCGCAGGTCTGGGGCCAACGTCCTGACTTTC,CATSRDRRSGANVLTF
.,TRBV2,TRBD1,TRBJ2-2,TGTGCCGGCCGGGACAGGGGTACCGGGGAGCTGTTTTTT,CAGRDRGTGELFF
once,TRBV5-1,.,TRBJ2-3,TGCGCCAGCAGCTTGTTCAGTACAGATACGCAGTATTTT,CASSLFSTDTQYF
.,TRBV10-3,.,TRBJ2-3,TGTGCCATCAGTGAGGGGTTGAGCACAGATACGCAGTATTTT,CAISEGLSTDTQYF
.,TRBV7-9,TRBD1,TRBJ1-3,TGTGCCAGCAGCTTCCTGGGACAGGGCTCTGGAAACACCATATATTTT,CASSFLGQGSGNTIYF
.,TRBV4-1,.,TRBJ2-5,TGCGCCAGCAGCCAAAAGGGAAGCTTTGTGCACGGAGAGCAGTACTTC,CASSQKGSFVHGEQYF
.,TRBV7-2,TRBD2,TRBJ2-7,TGTGCCAGCAGCAAAGGGACTAGCGGGAGGATGACCCCCTACGAGCAGTACTTC,CASSKGTSGRMTPYEQYF
.,TRBV28,.,TRBJ1-5,TGTGCCAGCAGTTCCCTGGCGGGGGGGGTTCAGCCCCAGCATTTT,CASSSLAGGVQPQHF
many,TRBV9,.,TRBJ2-7,TGTGCCAGCAGCCCCCCTTCCCACGAGCAGTACTTC,CASSPPSHEQYF
few,TRBV15,.,TRBJ2-7,TGTGCCACCAGCGGTGGGGAGAACTACGAGCAGTACTTC,CATSGGENYEQYF
once,TRBV5-1,.,TRBJ1-5,TGCGCCAGCAGCGCCGGGAGTGGAGATCAGCCCCAGCATTTT,CASSAGSGDQPQHF
few,TRBV7-9,.,TRBJ1-5,TGTGCCAGCAGCTCGACAGGCGCTAATCAGCCCCAGCATTTT,CASSSTGANQPQHF
.,TRBV4-1,.,TRBJ2-7,TGCGCCAGCAGCCAAGATCCGGGCCACGAGCAGTACTTC,CASSQDPGHEQYF
.,TRBV28,.,TRBJ2-7,TGTGCCAGCAGTAGGGGGGCCGACGAGCAGTACTTC,CASSRGADEQYF
many,TRBV29-1,.,TRBJ2-7,TGCAGCGTTGAAGAGATGGCAGGGGACGAGCAGTACTTC,CSVEEMAGDEQYF
.,TRBV28,.,TRBJ1-5,TGTGCCAGCAGCTCCTCGATAGGTTGGATTCCCAGGGGCGGTTATGAGATCAATCAGCCCCAGCATTTT,CASSSSIGWIPRGGYEINQPQHF
.,TRBV7-9,.,TRBJ1-5,TGTGCCAGCAGCTTAGAGGGGTGGCAGCCCCAGCATTTT,CASSLEGWQPQHF
.,TRBV2,.,TRBJ2-2,TGTGCCAGCAGTGGGACGAGCTCGAACACCGGGGAGCTGTTTTTT,CASSGTSSNTGELFF
.,TRBV23-1,.,TRBJ2-1,TGCGCCAGCAGTCGATCAAATGGAGGGCTTGGCTACAATGAGCAGTTCTTC,CASSRSNGGLGYNEQFF
few,TRBV2,.,TRBJ2-2,TGTGCCAGCAGGTGGACTCAGAACACCGGGGAGCTGTTTTTT,CASRWTQNTGELFF
.,TRBV28,.,TRBJ2-1,TGTGCAACAGTGACTCTCAATGAGCAGTTCTTC,CATVTLNEQFF
few,TRBV25-1,.,TRBJ2-6,TGTGCCAGCAGTGTAGACAGTGCTAGCTCTGGGGCCAACGTCCTGACTTTC,CASSVDSASSGANVLTF
few,TRBV7-9,TRBD2,TRBJ2-3,TGTGCCAGCAGCCCCGCCCGGCTAGCGGGAGGGACAGATACGCAGTATTTT,CASSPARLAGGTDTQYF
.,TRBV27,.,TRBJ2-1,TGTGCCAGCAGGGGACGCAGCGAGGAGCAGTTCTTC,CASRGRSEEQFF
few,TRBV6-1,TRBD2,TRBJ2-1,TGTGCCAGCAGTGAAGAACTAGCGGGGGGCAATGAGCAGTTCTTC,CASSEELAGGNEQFF
.,TRBV19,.,TRBJ2-2,TGTGCCAGTAGAAATCGGGGTGCCGGGGAGCTGTTTTTT,CASRNRGAGELFF
.,TRBV4-2,TRBD2,TRBJ2-3,TGTGCCAGCAGCGGGACTAGCGGGAGTTGGGGCACAGATACGCAGTATTTT,CASSGTSGSWGTDTQYF
.,TRBV6-6,.,TRBJ2-7,TGTGCCAGCAGTTACTCATCAGAAGTGGGCTCCTACGAGCAGTACTTC,CASSYSSEVGSYEQYF